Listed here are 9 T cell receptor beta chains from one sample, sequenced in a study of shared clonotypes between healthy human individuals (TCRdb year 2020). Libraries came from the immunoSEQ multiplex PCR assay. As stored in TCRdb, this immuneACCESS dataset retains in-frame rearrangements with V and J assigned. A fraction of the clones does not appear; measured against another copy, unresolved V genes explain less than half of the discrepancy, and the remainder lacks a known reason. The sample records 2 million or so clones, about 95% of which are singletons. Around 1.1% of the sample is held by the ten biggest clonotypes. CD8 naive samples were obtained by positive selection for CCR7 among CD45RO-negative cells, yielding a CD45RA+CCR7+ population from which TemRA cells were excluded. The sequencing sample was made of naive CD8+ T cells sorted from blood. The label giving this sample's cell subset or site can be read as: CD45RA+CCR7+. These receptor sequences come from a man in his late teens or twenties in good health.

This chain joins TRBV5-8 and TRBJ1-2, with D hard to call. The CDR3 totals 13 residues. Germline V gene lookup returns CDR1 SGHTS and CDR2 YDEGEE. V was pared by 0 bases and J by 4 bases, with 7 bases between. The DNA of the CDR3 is TGTGCCAGCAGCTTGGCAGCCCTCTATGGCTACACCTTC. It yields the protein CASSLAALYGYTF.

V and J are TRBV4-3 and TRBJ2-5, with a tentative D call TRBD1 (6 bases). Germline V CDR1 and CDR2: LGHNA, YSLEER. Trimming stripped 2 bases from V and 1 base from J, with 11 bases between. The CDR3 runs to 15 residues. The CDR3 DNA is TGCGCCAGCAGCCAATTCTGGGACACCCAAGAGACCCAGTACTTC. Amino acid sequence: CASSQFWDTQETQYF.

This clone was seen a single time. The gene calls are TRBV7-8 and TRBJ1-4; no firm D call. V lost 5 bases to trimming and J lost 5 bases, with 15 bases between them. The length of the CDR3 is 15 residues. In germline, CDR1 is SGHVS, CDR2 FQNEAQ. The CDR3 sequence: CASSHDSGTNEKLFF. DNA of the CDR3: TGTGCCAGCAGCCACGATAGTGGTACCAATGAAAAACTGTTTTTT. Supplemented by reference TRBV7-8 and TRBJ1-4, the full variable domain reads GAGVSQSPRYKVAKRGQDVALRCDPISGHVSLFWYQQALGQGPEFLTYFQNEAQLDKSGLPSDRFFAERPEGSVSTLKIQRTQQEDSAVYLCASSHDSGTNEKLFFGSGTQLSVL.

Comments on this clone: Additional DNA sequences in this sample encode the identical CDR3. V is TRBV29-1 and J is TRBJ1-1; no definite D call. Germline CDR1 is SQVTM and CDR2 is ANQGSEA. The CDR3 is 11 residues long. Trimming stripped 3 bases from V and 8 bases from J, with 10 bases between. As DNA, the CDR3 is TGCAGCGTTGAGGTAGGAGGGGAAGCTTTCTTT. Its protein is CSVEVGGEAFF.

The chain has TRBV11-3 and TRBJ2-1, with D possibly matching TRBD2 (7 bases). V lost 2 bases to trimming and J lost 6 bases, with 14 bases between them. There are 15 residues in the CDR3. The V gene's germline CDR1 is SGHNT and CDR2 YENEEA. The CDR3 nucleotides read TGTGCCAGCAGCTTATACCGGGGGGCCCTCAATGAGCAGTTCTTC. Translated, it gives CASSLYRGALNEQFF.

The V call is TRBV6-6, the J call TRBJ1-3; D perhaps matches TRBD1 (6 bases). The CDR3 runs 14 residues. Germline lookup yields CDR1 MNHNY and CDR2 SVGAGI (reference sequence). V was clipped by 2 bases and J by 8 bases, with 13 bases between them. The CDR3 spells CASSYEGGLDTIYF. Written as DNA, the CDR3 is TGTGCCAGCAGTTACGAGGGGGGCCTGGACACCATATATTTT.

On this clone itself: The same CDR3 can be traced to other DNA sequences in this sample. CDR3 bases: TGTGCCAGCAGCTTGGAAGGCGGCACAGATACGCAGTATTTT. As protein: CASSLEGGTDTQYF. This chain connects TRBV5-6 to TRBJ2-3; D gene unclear. The germline V and J ends were trimmed by 0 bases and 1 base, with 6 bases remaining between them. The CDR3 runs to 14 residues. Germline V gene sequence: CDR1 SGHDT, CDR2 YYEEEE.

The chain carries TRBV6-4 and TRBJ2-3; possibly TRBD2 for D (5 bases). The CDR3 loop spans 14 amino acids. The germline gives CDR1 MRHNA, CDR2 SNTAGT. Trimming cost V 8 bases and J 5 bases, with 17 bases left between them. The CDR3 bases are TGTGCCAGCTCCCCGGCTAGCTCCCGAGATACGCAGTATTTT. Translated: CASSPASSRDTQYF.

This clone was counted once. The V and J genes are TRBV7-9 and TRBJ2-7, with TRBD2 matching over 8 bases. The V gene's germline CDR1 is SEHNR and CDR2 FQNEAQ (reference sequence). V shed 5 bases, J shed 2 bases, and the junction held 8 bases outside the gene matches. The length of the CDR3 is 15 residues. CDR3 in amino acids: CASSPSTSGPYEQYF. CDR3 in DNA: TGTGCCAGCAGCCCCTCAACTAGCGGCCCCTACGAGCAGTACTTC.